These 27 T cell receptor beta chains originate from one sample sequenced in a study of CD8 T cells in Susac syndrome. RNA in amounts of about 0.5 to 1 ug was reverse transcribed with random hexamers. TCRdb reprocessed the immunoSEQ multiplex PCR reads with MiXCR, giving one entry per CDR3 protein. The sample has 150,000 to 160,000 distinct CDR3 sequences; roughly 96% are singletons. Sequencing was done on a sample of CD4+ T cells from PBMCs. These receptors originate from a human donor with Susac syndrome.

This clonotype was detected once. This sequence joins TRBV29-1 and TRBJ2-3; 9 nucleotides match TRBD1. The CDR3 spans 14 residues. J lost 3 bases, V lost 6 bases, and 7 bases had no gene match. Germline V gene lookup returns CDR1 SQVTM and CDR2 ANQGSEA. CDR3 in DNA: TGCAGCGTGACCGGGGACAGGGTGACAGATACGCAGTATTTT. As protein: CSVTGDRVTDTQYF.

This chain connects TRBV29-1 to TRBJ2-3, with 9 nucleotides matching TRBD2. CDR3 length: 11 residues. The germline V gene has CDR1 SQVTM and CDR2 ANQGSEA. CDR3 sequence reads: CGGLAPDTQYF. CDR3 bases: TGCGGGGGACTAGCTCCAGATACGCAGTATTTT.

The chain recombines TRBV7-9 with TRBJ2-3; 13 positions agree with TRBD2. J gave up 11 bases and V 1 base, and 12 bases lay outside the gene matches. The germline CDR1 and CDR2 sequences are SEHNR and FQNEAQ (reference sequence). The CDR3 is 17 residues long. CDR3 coding DNA: TGTGCCAGCAGCTTAGGTTCGGGGACTAGCGGGGTCGGTGGGCAGTATTTT. Translating it yields CASSLGSGTSGVGGQYF.

V usage is TRBV20-1 and J usage is TRBJ2-3, with TRBD2 identical over 8 bases. Germline V lookup: CDR1 DFQATT, CDR2 SNEGSKA (reference sequence). J gave up 2 bases and V 4 bases, and 8 bases lay outside the gene matches. The CDR3 is made up of 15 amino acids. The CDR3 DNA is TGCAGTGCTATCCTAACTAGCGGAACCACAGATACGCAGTATTTT. Translation: CSAILTSGTTDTQYF.

CDR3 protein: CATSVLDRATEAFF. The CDR3 DNA reads TGTGCCACCAGCGTATTGGACAGGGCAACTGAAGCTTTCTTT. The V gene is TRBV15, the J gene TRBJ1-1; the match to TRBD1 covers 8 bases. Germline V gene sequence: CDR1 LNHNV, CDR2 YYDKDF (reference sequence). The junction had 7 bases not matched to a gene; V was cut back by 5 bases and J by 5 bases. The CDR3 extends over 14 amino acids.

The V and J genes are TRBV6-5 and TRBJ2-7; weak D call: TRBD1 (5 bases). Germline V gene data show CDR1 as MNHEY and CDR2 as SVGAGI. CDR3 length equals 13 residues. V dropped 4 bases and J dropped 4 bases, with 11 bases sitting between them. The CDR3 protein is CASSWSRGYEQYF. The CDR3 bases are TGTGCCAGCAGTTGGTCAAGGGGATACGAGCAGTACTTC.

The rearrangement uses TRBV29-1 and TRBJ2-7, with 7 bases fitting TRBD1. Germline CDR1 reads SQVTM; CDR2 reads ANQGSEA. The junction had 13 bases not matched to a gene; V was cut back by 8 bases and J by 6 bases. This CDR3 has 13 residues. This CDR3 reads CSSLWGTDGEQYF. CDR3 in DNA: TGCAGCTCGTTGTGGGGGACAGACGGCGAGCAGTACTTC.

This chain connects TRBV29-1 to TRBJ2-1, with D possibly being TRBD2 (6 bases). V lost 4 bases, J lost 8 bases, and 15 bases lay in between. The length of the CDR3 is 13 residues. Germline CDR1 and CDR2: SQVTM and ANQGSEA. CDR3 sequence: CSVVRRGPYEQFF. Here the CDR3 DNA reads TGCAGCGTTGTTCGGCGGGGACCCTATGAGCAGTTCTTC.

The chain uses TRBV29-1 and TRBJ1-2; 9 bases fit TRBD1. Trimming removed 6 bases from V and 1 base from J; junction bases left unmatched: 6. Per the germline V gene, CDR1 is SQVTM and CDR2 is ANQGSEA. The CDR3 runs 14 residues. The CDR3 DNA reads TGCAGCGTGGCCTCGGACAGGGGTAACTATGGCTACACCTTC. Translated: CSVASDRGNYGYTF. Together with reference TRBV29-1 and TRBJ1-2, the CDR3 gives the full variable domain: SAVISQKPSRDICQRGTSLTIQCQVDSQVTMMFWYRQQPGQSLTLIATANQGSEATYESGFVIDKFPISRPNLTFSTLTVSNMSPEDSSIYLCSVASDRGNYGYTFGSGTRLTVV.

The chain joins TRBV29-1 to TRBJ2-1; D tentatively fits TRBD1 or TRBD2 (7 bases each). This CDR3 contains 16 residues. Trimming removed 5 bases at V and 2 bases at J, with 19 bases between. Germline lookup yields CDR1 SQVTM and CDR2 ANQGSEA. The CDR3 sequence is CSVSGTASGTYNEQFF. Written as DNA, the CDR3 is TGCAGCGTTTCCGGGACAGCGAGCGGGACCTACAATGAGCAGTTCTTC.

The rearrangement joins TRBV6-5 to TRBJ2-7; TRBD2 agrees at 12 bases. Trimming took 9 bases from V and 7 from J; bases not matched to a gene: 7. The CDR3 totals 13 residues. CDR1 and CDR2 (germline): MNHEY, SVGAGI. CDR3 nucleotide sequence: TGTGCCAGTCAGACTAGCGGGGGTAGGGAGCAGTACTTC. As protein: CASQTSGGREQYF.

The chain couples TRBV10-3 to TRBJ2-3, with a weak D call TRBD2 (7 bases). The germline CDR1 and CDR2 sequences are ENHRY and SYGVKD. The CDR3 sequence is 13 residues long. Trimming took off 6 bases at V and 5 bases at J, with 12 bases between the two ends. The CDR3 nucleotides read TGTGCCATCAGCGGGGGGCCGGTAGATACGCAGTATTTT. It is translated as CAISGGPVDTQYF.

This clonotype came up once. The gene calls are TRBV4-1 and TRBJ2-3; D remains ambiguous. The germline V and J ends were trimmed by 0 bases and 0 bases, with 10 bases remaining between them. CDR3 length equals 16 residues. Germline CDR1 is MGHRA and CDR2 is YSYEKL. The CDR3 loop reads CASSQDWRSSTDTQYF. CDR3 nucleotides: TGCGCCAGCAGCCAAGACTGGCGTTCTAGCACAGATACGCAGTATTTT.

The chain recombines TRBV20-1 with TRBJ1-5; D remains ambiguous. V was pared by 4 bases and J by 0 bases, with 16 bases between. The CDR3 spans 16 residues. Germline lookup yields CDR1 DFQATT and CDR2 SNEGSKA (reference sequence). The CDR3 nucleotides read TGCAGTGCTATTTTGGGCGCCGGGGATAGCAATCAGCCCCAGCATTTT. This sequence encodes CSAILGAGDSNQPQHF.

The chain links TRBV20-1 to TRBJ2-1; D uncertain. The CDR3 extends over 13 amino acids. The germline CDR1 and CDR2 sequences are DFQATT and SNEGSKA (reference sequence). Between the trimmed V and J ends, which lost 1 base and 4 bases, there was a span of 8 bases. CDR3 DNA: TGCAGTGCTAGAGCCGAAGGATACAATGAGCAGTTCTTC. This codes for CSARAEGYNEQFF.

The chain is built from TRBV20-1 and TRBJ2-1; TRBD2 aligns across 9 bases. Germline V gives CDR1 DFQATT, CDR2 SNEGSKA (reference sequence). The CDR3 runs to 14 residues. The J segment lost 4 bases and the V segment lost 3 bases, leaving 4 bases of the junction unmatched. The CDR3 bases are TGCAGTGCTAGTAGCCTAGCGGGGTACAATGAGCAGTTCTTC. Amino acid sequence: CSASSLAGYNEQFF.

The gene calls are TRBV3-1 and TRBJ1-1; D is unclear. CDR1 is LGHDT and CDR2 is YNNKEL in the germline V gene (reference sequence). The CDR3 loop spans 18 amino acids. Between the trimmed V and J ends, which lost 3 bases and 0 bases, there was a span of 20 bases. CDR3 in DNA: TGTGCCAGCAGCCAGCTACCTTCCAACATGAACATGAACACTGAAGCTTTCTTT. It yields the protein CASSQLPSNMNMNTEAFF.

The genes are TRBV12-3 or TRBV12-4 and TRBJ2-2; no clear D. The CDR3 loop spans 11 amino acids. Trimming took off 3 bases at V and 7 bases at J, with 3 bases between the two ends. DNA of the CDR3: TGTGCCAGCAGTTTGTACGGGGAGCTGTTTTTT. Translated, it gives CASSLYGELFF.

This sequence joins TRBV12-3 or TRBV12-4 and TRBJ2-4; TRBD1 matches at 12 bases. The CDR3 runs 15 residues. V lost 8 bases and J lost 6; bases outside the gene matches: 8. CDR3 nucleotide sequence: TGTGCCAGCGCTATGGGACAGGGGGCAATAAACATTCAGTACTTC. It encodes CASAMGQGAINIQYF.

CDR3 sequence reads: CASRTGTGLASPLHF. CDR3 bases: TGTGCCAGCAGAACCGGGACAGGGTTGGCGTCACCCCTCCACTTT. V is TRBV27 and J is TRBJ1-6, with 9 bases identical to TRBD1. The CDR3 is made up of 15 amino acids. V lost 6 bases and J lost 10; bases outside the gene matches: 10. CDR1 MNHEY and CDR2 SMNVEV come from the germline V gene (reference sequence).

This chain connects TRBV25-1 to TRBJ1-1, with 7 bases fitting TRBD1. CDR1 and CDR2 from the germline V gene are MGHDK and SYGVNS. CDR3 length: 14 residues. The V and J ends lost 5 bases and 1 base, in that order; junction bases with no gene match: 4. CDR3 region: CASSRQGRNTEAFF. DNA of the CDR3: TGTGCCAGCAGTCGACAGGGCCGGAACACTGAAGCTTTCTTT.

The chain joins TRBV12-3 or TRBV12-4 to TRBJ1-2; D perhaps matches TRBD1 (6 bases). The CDR3 sequence is 12 residues long. V lost 3 bases, J lost 8 bases, and 10 bases lay in between. The CDR3 coding sequence is TGTGCCAGCAGTTTTGGGGGCGCAGGCTACACCTTC. Its translation is CASSFGGAGYTF.

The chain has TRBV9 and TRBJ1-2, with 9 bases that match TRBD1. The CDR3 consists of 14 residues. Trimming at V came to 5 bases and at J to 2 bases, leaving 4 bases not matched to a gene. Germline V gene sequence: CDR1 SGDLS, CDR2 YYNGEE. The CDR3 region has the DNA TGTGCCAGCAGAAAGGACAGGGGAAACTATGGCTACACCTTC. This sequence encodes CASRKDRGNYGYTF. Combining the CDR3 with reference TRBV9 and TRBJ1-2 gives the whole variable domain DSGVTQTPKHLITATGQRVTLRCSPRSGDLSVYWYQQSLDQGLQFLIQYYNGEERAKGNILERFSAQQFPDLHSELNLSSLELGDSALYFCASRKDRGNYGYTFGSGTRLTVV.

The chain has TRBV12-3 or TRBV12-4 and TRBJ1-5; 10 nucleotides match TRBD1. J lost 2 bases, V lost 5 bases, and 6 bases had no gene match. This CDR3 spans 16 amino acids. CDR3 sequence reads: CASSPGTGDRNQPQHF. For the CDR3, the DNA is TGTGCCAGCAGTCCTGGGACAGGGGACCGCAATCAGCCCCAGCATTTT.

The chain uses TRBV21-1 and TRBJ2-4; whether TRBD1, the table's D call, matches the DNA was not checked. TRBV21-1 is noted as a pseudogene. CDR3 length: 17 residues. The CDR3, as DNA: TGTGCCAGCAGCAAGCGCCGGCTGGGGGACGCCAAAAACATTCAGTACTTC. Protein: CASSKRRLGDAKNIQYF.

This clonotype is a singleton in its sample. This chain links TRBV9 with TRBJ1-1, with D possibly being TRBD1 (6 bases). The V end lost 4 bases, the J end lost 3 bases, and 13 bases lay between the germline ends. Germline V CDR1 and CDR2: SGDLS, YYNGEE. The CDR3 consists of 14 residues. The CDR3 spells CASSLDSGDTEAFF. The CDR3 bases are TGTGCCAGCAGCCTCGACTCAGGGGACACTGAAGCTTTCTTT.

J is TRBJ1-5 and V is TRBV7-8; TRBD1 aligns across 7 bases. The V gene end was trimmed by 3 bases and the J gene end by 7 bases; junction bases not matched to a gene: 12. Per the germline V gene, CDR1 is SGHVS and CDR2 is FQNEAQ. CDR3 length equals 16 residues. CDR3 protein: CASSLAADRERQPQHF. The CDR3 DNA follows: TGTGCCAGCAGCTTGGCTGCAGACAGGGAACGCCAGCCCCAGCATTTT.